This TCR beta chain was captured by sequencing in a study of T cell responses to AZD1222 COVID-19 vaccine (dated by TCRdb to the early 2020s). At the level of the whole study: AZD1222 recipients whose second dose came at about 4 weeks and those whose second dose came at about 12 weeks were combined into one group, since spike-specific TCR depth and breadth did not differ between the two schedules. TCR sequencing covered some 240 trial participants: 200 to 210 given two doses of AZD1222 and 26 given two doses of MenACWY control vaccine. Enrollment into the trials was organized by age into subgroups of 18-55, 56-69 and 70-plus years, and those subgroups contained about 150, 27 and 61 TCR-sequenced participants, respectively.

The CDR3 regions of human TCRbeta chains were analyzed by immunosequencing. The authors' pipeline ran thus. Repertoire TCRs were matched against a reference library of SARS-CoV-2-specific TCRs generated with the MIRA antigen-specificity platform. Breadth was defined as the fraction of unique TCRs that were SARS-CoV-2-associated, and depth was defined as the fraction of total T cells that were SARS-CoV-2-associated. Using the MIRA data, each spike-specific TCR was mapped to the spike region that the TCR reacts to and placed in a CD4 or CD8 class. Log10-transformed breadth and depth values were compared by one-way ANOVA with Sidak's multiple comparisons tests. The immuneACCESS repertoire file appears here via TCRdb, limited to in-frame rearrangements. These files lack a portion of the clones; in checked studies, under half of the deficit traces to unresolved V genes, and the cause of the others is not known. V and J calls and clone size are copied from that table; D and trimming were computed from the DNA. This sample holds roughly 110,000 clones; 90% were observed only once. Of the sample, less than 6% is held by the ten largest clones.

As regards this clone: The antigen it binds to is not known. It has no much larger one-base neighbor in the sample; base qualities were not kept.

Findings and caveats that apply to the study as a whole: Participants were mostly white British, with more females than males. The authors suggested clonal diversity may have been underestimated. After two AZD1222 doses, spike-specific TCR breadth and depth were significantly higher than at day 0 and than in MenACWY recipients. The whole spike protein was spanned by vaccine-associated CD4 TCRs, and dominant responses were seen in regions 160-218 and 743-854. Conclusions about previously exposed vaccinees are limited because only 5 or 6 AZD1222 recipients were SARS-CoV-2 seropositive at baseline. No day 14 peak-response samples were available, so repertoires were characterized only after the peak T cell response. Nearly half of unique spike-specific TCRs reportedly recognized epitopes outside regions mutated in the B.1.351 and B.1.1.7 variants. The 56-69-year group was small, and its depth increase did not reach significance, likely because of low power.

The time point label, as the study defines it: baseline before first vaccination. Samples from vaccinated people were obtained from the UK trials COV001 and COV002, which included a single-blind randomized controlled phase 2/3 trial of AZD1222 (ChAdOx1 nCoV-19) in healthy adults. Trial participant PBMC samples were collected at day 0 and day 28 after the second dose for TCRbeta chain sequencing. Reading from cysteine to phenylalanine, the CDR3 counts 14 amino acids. Left in the record is the CDR3 DNA by itself, 42 bases read in frame from the first base. The V and J ends are trimmed by 4 bases and 4 bases, leaving 10 bases between them. Via the germline V gene, CDR1 is SGHTA and CDR2 FQGNSA.

This chain is built from TRBV7-2 and TRBJ1-4, with the D gene uncertain. This TCR derives from an adult in good health. The material was peripheral blood, obtained on day 0 of AZD1222 vaccination. The sequenced DNA: TGTGCCAGCAGCTCAGGCCAGGTTAATGAAAAACTGTTTTTT. The translation is CASSSGQVNEKLFF.